This T cell receptor (beta chain) came from a study of T cells in Graves' hyperthyroidism and ophthalmopathy. Study details: Peripheral blood samples were taken at initial diagnosis, prior to any treatment.

Using RNA transcripts as the source, TCR beta CDR3 regions were amplified. The TCR CDR3 was amplified in a first-round RT-PCR using the HTBI primer set. TCRdb ran MiXCR on the multiplex PCR reads and lists one entry per CDR3 protein. Among about 270,000 distinct CDR3 sequences listed, 22% were seen once. Germline assignment: CDR1 MNHEY and CDR2 SVGAGI. Trimming left V 0 bases short and J 10 bases short, with 16 bases between. The CDR3 extends over 16 amino acids. Points from the study as a whole: Blood also carried most thyroid clonotypes expanded above 0.001. The authors' 13 V-J model separated ophthalmopathy from stable hyperthyroidism.

Regarding this clonotype: Its specificity is unknown. The CDR3 end shows no conserved phenylalanine or tryptophan, and so a read error is likely.

Active moderate-to-severe ophthalmopathy, Clinical Activity Score at least 3, NOSPECS at least 4, under 3 months' duration. Source material: blood. The TCR comes from a man aged 25-45 years with Graves' ophthalmopathy. The chain links TRBV6-5 to TRBJ1-6; perhaps TRBD1 as D (5 bases). CDR3 DNA: TGTGCCAGCAGTTACTCGATCGTCCAGGGCCACTCACCCCTCCACCTT. This codes for CASSYSIVQGHSPLHL.